Reported below is one T cell receptor beta chain. Its antigen is unidentified. Then a second PCR, running roughly 6 to 12 cycles, was carried out with a sample-barcoded 5' primer and a J-beta primer mix. Each of the cDNA molecules was tagged by a template-switch adaptor with 12 random nucleotides. TCRdb ran MiXCR on the 5' RACE reads and lists one entry per CDR3 protein. In the table there are hundreds of thousands of distinct CDR3 sequences, about 48% of which are singletons. CDR1 is SEHNR and CDR2 is FQNEAQ in the germline V gene (reference sequence). The CDR3 has 15 amino acids. V lost 1 base to trimming and J lost 6 bases; unmatched junction nucleotides: 7. The sample originates from a study of blood T cells in healthy people across ages. Study-wide results and caveats: Strong correlation existed between TCR beta diversity and naive T cell percentage.

The V and J genes are TRBV7-9 and TRBJ2-7, with 9 bases that match TRBD1. The sequenced material came from blood. The receptor was derived from a man aged 30-40 years in good health. The CDR3 loop is CASSLDPGQGSEQYF. CDR3 in DNA: TGTGCCAGCAGCTTAGATCCGGGACAGGGTTCCGAGCAGTACTTC.